The rows below give T cell receptor beta chains drawn from one sample of a study of cytomegalovirus exposure and HLA in healthy donors. Clones were read by immunoSEQ multiplex PCR, and TCRdb kept only the in-frame ones, dropping some. The table shows over 150,000 clones, with 75% occurring only once. Sequencing input: PBMCs. These receptors were collected from a male donor in good health and CMV-seronegative. Both conserved end residues are part of each CDR3. Each record gives: D gene, CDR3 length, clone size, J gene, V gene, CDR3 protein, CDR3 DNA. A D gene is named only where the DNA matches it firmly. Clone size appears in some rows only: once, few, many, or a class for an expanded clone.

D gene: TRBD2
CDR3 length: 15
clone size: -
J gene: TRBJ2-1
V gene: TRBV28
CDR3 protein: CASSPRTSGYNEQFF
CDR3 DNA: TGTGCCAGCAGTCCTCGGACTAGCGGCTACAATGAGCAGTTCTTC

D gene: -
CDR3 length: 13
clone size: -
J gene: TRBJ1-1
V gene: TRBV25-1
CDR3 protein: CASGGELNTEAFF
CDR3 DNA: TGTGCCAGCGGAGGGGAACTGAACACTGAAGCTTTCTTT

D gene: -
CDR3 length: 14
clone size: once
J gene: TRBJ1-1
V gene: TRBV6-5
CDR3 protein: CASTLVQGKTEAFF
CDR3 DNA: TGTGCCAGCACACTTGTTCAGGGGAAGACTGAAGCTTTCTTT

D gene: TRBD1
CDR3 length: 17
clone size: -
J gene: TRBJ1-3
V gene: TRBV2
CDR3 protein: CATLPGQGLYSGNTIYF
CDR3 DNA: TGTGCCACCCTCCCGGGACAGGGATTGTACTCTGGAAACACCATATATTTT

D gene: -
CDR3 length: 16
clone size: few
J gene: TRBJ1-1
V gene: TRBV5-6
CDR3 protein: CASSLRGGRLNTEAFF
CDR3 DNA: TGTGCCAGCAGCTTGAGGGGGGGACGTTTGAACACTGAAGCTTTCTTT

D gene: TRBD2
CDR3 length: 15
clone size: -
J gene: TRBJ2-3
V gene: TRBV7-2
CDR3 protein: CASSLEAGVRDTQYF
CDR3 DNA: TGTGCCAGCAGCTTAGAGGCGGGAGTCAGAGATACGCAGTATTTT

D gene: TRBD1
CDR3 length: 15
clone size: few
J gene: TRBJ2-7
V gene: TRBV4-1
CDR3 protein: CASSQLTQGAYEQYF
CDR3 DNA: TGCGCCAGCAGCCAGTTGACGCAGGGGGCTTACGAGCAGTACTTC

D gene: TRBD1
CDR3 length: 18
clone size: -
J gene: TRBJ1-2
V gene: TRBV7-9
CDR3 protein: CASSPNIGTGRTNYGYTF
CDR3 DNA: TGTGCCAGCAGCCCGAACATTGGGACAGGAAGAACTAACTATGGCTACACCTTC

D gene: -
CDR3 length: 14
clone size: few
J gene: TRBJ2-7
V gene: TRBV5-1
CDR3 protein: CASSFTTGSYEQYF
CDR3 DNA: TGCGCCAGCAGCTTCACGACAGGCTCCTACGAGCAGTACTTC

D gene: -
CDR3 length: 14
clone size: few
J gene: TRBJ1-1
V gene: TRBV27
CDR3 protein: CASRLQIRIAEAFF
CDR3 DNA: TGTGCCAGCAGATTACAGATCCGTATTGCTGAAGCTTTCTTT

D gene: TRBD1
CDR3 length: 14
clone size: -
J gene: TRBJ2-7
V gene: TRBV28
CDR3 protein: CASSEDRVLHEQYF
CDR3 DNA: TGTGCCAGCAGCGAGGACAGGGTCCTCCACGAGCAGTACTTC

D gene: -
CDR3 length: 15
clone size: -
J gene: TRBJ1-5
V gene: TRBV15
CDR3 protein: CATSRGHRDDQPQHF
CDR3 DNA: TGTGCCACCAGCAGAGGTCACAGGGACGATCAGCCCCAGCATTTT

D gene: TRBD1
CDR3 length: 18
clone size: -
J gene: TRBJ2-2
V gene: TRBV7-6
CDR3 protein: CASSQIWTGLKDTGELFF
CDR3 DNA: TGTGCCAGCAGCCAAATATGGACAGGGCTTAAGGACACCGGGGAGCTGTTTTTT

D gene: -
CDR3 length: 14
clone size: -
J gene: TRBJ1-6
V gene: TRBV5-1
CDR3 protein: CASSLEGVGSPLHF
CDR3 DNA: TGCGCCAGCAGCTTGGAAGGGGTGGGTTCACCCCTCCACTTT

D gene: TRBD1
CDR3 length: 15
clone size: -
J gene: TRBJ2-7
V gene: TRBV11-1
CDR3 protein: CASSADRGWTYEQYF
CDR3 DNA: TGTGCCAGCAGCGCCGACAGGGGGTGGACCTACGAGCAGTACTTC

D gene: TRBD1
CDR3 length: 16
clone size: -
J gene: TRBJ1-4
V gene: TRBV28
CDR3 protein: CASSYPGQSTNEKLFF
CDR3 DNA: TGTGCCAGCAGCTACCCGGGACAGTCAACTAATGAAAAACTGTTTTTT

D gene: TRBD2
CDR3 length: 15
clone size: -
J gene: TRBJ2-1
V gene: TRBV9
CDR3 protein: CASSYQRGGYNEQFF
CDR3 DNA: TGTGCCAGCAGCTATCAGCGGGGGGGCTACAATGAGCAGTTCTTC

D gene: -
CDR3 length: 14
clone size: few
J gene: TRBJ2-7
V gene: TRBV27
CDR3 protein: CASRGTLDGDEQYF
CDR3 DNA: TGTGCCAGCAGGGGGACTCTCGATGGAGACGAGCAGTACTTC

D gene: TRBD1
CDR3 length: 17
clone size: medium-sized
J gene: TRBJ1-5
V gene: TRBV15
CDR3 protein: CATNNDGTGYSNQPQHF
CDR3 DNA: TGTGCCACCAACAATGACGGGACAGGGTACAGCAATCAGCCCCAGCATTTT

D gene: -
CDR3 length: 15
clone size: -
J gene: TRBJ2-7
V gene: TRBV5-1
CDR3 protein: CASSSGIGGAYEQYF
CDR3 DNA: TGCGCCAGCAGCTCCGGGATAGGGGGAGCCTACGAGCAGTACTTC

D gene: -
CDR3 length: 14
clone size: -
J gene: TRBJ1-4
V gene: TRBV28
CDR3 protein: CASSFLAASWKLFF
CDR3 DNA: TGTGCCAGCAGTTTTTTGGCGGCCAGTTGGAAACTGTTTTTT

D gene: TRBD1
CDR3 length: 14
clone size: -
J gene: TRBJ1-2
V gene: TRBV5-6
CDR3 protein: CASSPTGQSYGYTF
CDR3 DNA: TGTGCCAGCAGCCCGACAGGGCAAAGCTATGGCTACACCTTC

D gene: -
CDR3 length: 14
clone size: -
J gene: TRBJ2-1
V gene: TRBV5-1
CDR3 protein: CASSLAIGHHEQFF
CDR3 DNA: TGCGCCAGCAGCTTGGCCATCGGACACCATGAGCAGTTCTTC

D gene: -
CDR3 length: 16
clone size: once
J gene: TRBJ2-3
V gene: TRBV6-4
CDR3 protein: CASSVKGGTGTDTQYF
CDR3 DNA: TGTGCCAGCAGTGTGAAGGGGGGGACTGGCACAGATACGCAGTATTTT

D gene: TRBD1
CDR3 length: 16
clone size: -
J gene: TRBJ1-4
V gene: TRBV18
CDR3 protein: CASSASTGGKVEKLFF
CDR3 DNA: TGTGCCAGCTCAGCATCCACAGGGGGGAAAGTTGAAAAACTGTTTTTT

D gene: -
CDR3 length: 16
clone size: -
J gene: TRBJ2-1
V gene: TRBV4-1
CDR3 protein: CASSQGHSTSYNEQFF
CDR3 DNA: TGCGCCAGCAGCCAAGGCCACAGTACCTCCTACAATGAGCAGTTCTTC

D gene: -
CDR3 length: 12
clone size: -
J gene: TRBJ2-1
V gene: TRBV7-3
CDR3 protein: CASSSQGNEQFF
CDR3 DNA: TGTGCCAGCAGTTCACAGGGAAATGAGCAGTTCTTC

D gene: TRBD2
CDR3 length: 18
clone size: -
J gene: TRBJ2-1
V gene: TRBV27
CDR3 protein: CASSSLLRLGGGYNEQFF
CDR3 DNA: TGTGCCAGCAGTTCTTTACTACGTTTGGGCGGGGGATACAATGAGCAGTTCTTC

D gene: -
CDR3 length: 15
clone size: -
J gene: TRBJ2-1
V gene: TRBV11-3
CDR3 protein: CASSLHGETYNEQFF
CDR3 DNA: TGTGCCAGCAGCTTGCACGGGGAGACCTACAATGAGCAGTTCTTC

D gene: -
CDR3 length: 14
clone size: -
J gene: TRBJ1-1
V gene: TRBV27
CDR3 protein: CASSLTGWNTEAFF
CDR3 DNA: TGTGCCAGCAGTTTAACAGGCTGGAACACTGAAGCTTTCTTT

D gene: -
CDR3 length: 13
clone size: -
J gene: TRBJ2-1
V gene: TRBV7-2
CDR3 protein: CASSLGRGDEQFF
CDR3 DNA: TGTGCCAGCAGCTTAGGCAGGGGGGATGAGCAGTTCTTC

D gene: -
CDR3 length: 13
clone size: -
J gene: TRBJ2-7
V gene: TRBV6-5
CDR3 protein: CASSHTRHYEQYF
CDR3 DNA: TGTGCCAGCAGCCACACCAGGCACTACGAGCAGTACTTC

D gene: TRBD2
CDR3 length: 15
clone size: -
J gene: TRBJ2-1
V gene: TRBV7-9
CDR3 protein: CASTGGRSSYNEQFF
CDR3 DNA: TGTGCCAGCACGGGCGGGAGGAGCTCCTACAATGAGCAGTTCTTC

D gene: TRBD2
CDR3 length: 17
clone size: -
J gene: TRBJ2-5
V gene: TRBV9
CDR3 protein: CASSVGTRAGGGETQYF
CDR3 DNA: TGTGCCAGCAGCGTAGGGACACGCGCGGGAGGTGGAGAGACCCAGTACTTC

D gene: -
CDR3 length: 16
clone size: -
J gene: TRBJ2-5
V gene: TRBV11-2
CDR3 protein: CASSLDFGLGQETQYF
CDR3 DNA: TGTGCCAGCAGCTTAGATTTCGGACTCGGACAAGAGACCCAGTACTTC

D gene: TRBD1
CDR3 length: 15
clone size: -
J gene: TRBJ2-2
V gene: TRBV14
CDR3 protein: CASSRQGGWTGELFF
CDR3 DNA: TGTGCCAGCAGCCGACAGGGGGGATGGACCGGGGAGCTGTTTTTT

D gene: -
CDR3 length: 12
clone size: -
J gene: TRBJ1-1
V gene: TRBV7-2
CDR3 protein: CASSFDRHEAFF
CDR3 DNA: TGTGCCAGCAGTTTCGACAGGCATGAAGCTTTCTTT

D gene: TRBD2
CDR3 length: 15
clone size: -
J gene: TRBJ2-3
V gene: TRBV4-1
CDR3 protein: CASSQHGTSPDTQYF
CDR3 DNA: TGCGCCAGCAGCCAACATGGGACTAGTCCAGATACGCAGTATTTT

D gene: TRBD2
CDR3 length: 16
clone size: few
J gene: TRBJ2-1
V gene: TRBV25-1
CDR3 protein: CASSETSGIIGNEQFF
CDR3 DNA: TGTGCCAGCAGTGAAACTAGCGGGATTATAGGCAATGAGCAGTTCTTC

D gene: TRBD1
CDR3 length: 15
clone size: -
J gene: TRBJ2-2
V gene: TRBV5-4
CDR3 protein: CASRPGTANTGELFF
CDR3 DNA: TGTGCCAGCAGACCGGGGACAGCGAACACCGGGGAGCTGTTTTTT

D gene: -
CDR3 length: 14
clone size: -
J gene: TRBJ1-5
V gene: TRBV19
CDR3 protein: CASEQWQGIQPQHF
CDR3 DNA: TGTGCCAGTGAGCAATGGCAGGGGATTCAGCCCCAGCATTTT